Shown below are 22 T cell receptor beta chains from a single sample sequenced in a study of blood T cell repertoires in COVID-19. The protocol was immunoSEQ multiplex PCR, while the TCRdb copy is restricted to in-frame clones and leaves out a portion. The sample lists some 250,000 clones, 91% occurring once. What was sequenced was PBMCs or T cells enriched from blood (not recorded which). All receptors come from a human donor in a cohort exposed to, infected with or recovered from COVID-19 (not recorded which). The donor label of this sample is uncertain.

This clone was seen a few times. The V call is TRBV7-9, the J call TRBJ2-7, with 9 bases aligning to TRBD1. V lost 2 bases and J lost 2; bases outside the gene matches: 4. Germline V CDR1 and CDR2: SEHNR, FQNEAQ (reference sequence). CDR3 length: 15 residues. CDR3 sequence (DNA): TGTGCCAGCAGCTTACGGGACAGGGACCCCTACGAGCAGTACTTC. Encoded protein: CASSLRDRDPYEQYF.

The V gene is TRBV5-4, the J gene TRBJ2-5; 7 nucleotides agree with TRBD1. Germline values: CDR1 SGHNT, CDR2 YYREEE (reference sequence). Unmatched junction bases numbered 7, after V lost 0 bases and J lost 5 bases. The CDR3 loop spans 15 amino acids. The DNA of the CDR3 is TGTGCCAGCAGCTTGGGGCAGGGGGAGTGGGAGACCCAGTACTTC. Amino acid sequence: CASSLGQGEWETQYF. Using reference TRBV5-4 and TRBJ2-5 for the parts outside the CDR3, the full variable domain is ETGVTQSPTHLIKTRGQQVTLRCSSQSGHNTVSWYQQALGQGPQFIFQYYREEENGRGNFPPRFSGLQFPNYSSELNVNALELDDSALYLCASSLGQGEWETQYFGPGTRLLVL.

This clone was seen only once. The V call is TRBV5-6, the J call TRBJ2-6; D perhaps matches TRBD2 (6 bases). The CDR3 loop spans 17 amino acids. CDR1 is SGHDT and CDR2 is YYEEEE in the germline V gene. Deletions cut 0 bases from V and 4 bases from J, with 14 bases between. Here the CDR3 DNA reads TGTGCCAGCAGCTTGGTTGGACTATTGCAAGGGGCCAACGTCCTGACTTTC. Translating gives CASSLVGLLQGANVLTF.

The chain joins TRBV10-3 to TRBJ1-1, with a possible D match to TRBD1 (6 bases). Germline lookup yields CDR1 ENHRY and CDR2 SYGVKD. V lost 10 bases, J lost 0 bases, and 12 bases lay in between. The CDR3 runs to 13 residues. The CDR3 protein is CATRTDMNTEAFF. The CDR3 region has the DNA TGTGCCACCAGGACAGATATGAACACTGAAGCTTTCTTT.

This sequence joins TRBV4-2 and TRBJ2-7; 7 positions match TRBD1. CDR3 length equals 16 residues. V gave up 1 base and J gave up 0 bases; unmatched junction bases: 6. In germline, CDR1 is LGHNA, CDR2 YNFKEQ. The CDR3 region has the DNA TGTGCCAGCAGCCAAGCCCCACAGGGGACCTCCTACGAGCAGTACTTC. The encoded protein is CASSQAPQGTSYEQYF.

The chain is built from TRBV19 and TRBJ1-6; D might be TRBD1 (6 bases). Deletions cut 4 bases from V and 7 bases from J, with 11 bases between. Germline V lookup: CDR1 LNHDA, CDR2 SQIVND (reference sequence). The CDR3 covers 14 residues. The CDR3 sequence is CASSTGQGNSPLHF. As DNA, the CDR3 is TGTGCCAGTAGTACCGGGCAGGGGAATTCACCCCTCCACTTT.

The chain carries TRBV7-9 and TRBJ2-5; D perhaps matches TRBD2 (5 bases). CDR1 and CDR2 from the germline V gene are SEHNR and FQNEAQ (reference sequence). V lost 1 base and J lost 1, with 7 bases in between. The CDR3 runs to 14 residues. The CDR3 sequence is CASSLGEIQETQYF. The CDR3 nucleotides read TGTGCCAGCAGCTTAGGGGAGATCCAAGAGACCCAGTACTTC.

The rearrangement links TRBV6-5 to TRBJ2-2, with D unclear. Trimming removed 3 bases at V and 6 bases at J, with 11 bases between. The germline gives CDR1 MNHEY, CDR2 SVGAGI. This CDR3 spans 14 amino acids. The CDR3 sequence: CASSYRPSAGELFF. In nucleotides, the CDR3 is TGTGCCAGCAGTTATCGCCCCTCGGCCGGGGAGCTGTTTTTT.

V gene TRBV30 combines with J gene TRBJ2-3; 8 bases fit TRBD2. The CDR3 runs to 14 residues. V was pared by 3 bases and J by 4 bases, with 6 bases of the junction left unmatched. Germline CDR1 and CDR2: GTSNPN and SVGIG (reference sequence). CDR3 residues: CAWRSGTSSDTQYF. CDR3 coding DNA: TGTGCCTGGAGATCCGGGACTAGTTCAGATACGCAGTATTTT.

The gene calls are TRBV30 and TRBJ2-3, with 9 bases lining up with TRBD1. V was clipped by 5 bases and J by 4 bases; unmatched bases: 1. CDR3 length: 12 residues. Per germline, CDR1 GTSNPN and CDR2 SVGIG (reference sequence). The CDR3 coding sequence is TGTGCCTGGGACAGGGGGGCAGATACGCAGTATTTT. Its translation: CAWDRGADTQYF. Supplemented by reference TRBV30 and TRBJ2-3, the full variable domain reads SQTIHQWPATLVQPVGSPLSLECTVEGTSNPNLYWYRQAAGRGLQLLFYSVGIGQISSEVPQNLSASRPQDRQFILSSKKLLLSDSGFYLCAWDRGADTQYFGPGTRLTVL.

The chain couples TRBV5-5 to TRBJ1-1; 7 bases are a match to TRBD1. The J segment lost 10 bases and the V segment lost 0 bases, leaving 6 bases of the junction unmatched. CDR1 and CDR2 from the germline V gene are SGHKS and YYEKEE (reference sequence). The CDR3 sequence is 13 residues long. For the CDR3, the DNA is TGTGCCAGCAGCTTGGACAGGGGAGTGGTAGCTTTCTTT. Protein: CASSLDRGVVAFF.

The rearrangement uses TRBV28 and TRBJ1-4, with D unclear. The germline V gene encodes CDR1 MDHEN and CDR2 SYDVKM. The CDR3 extends over 14 amino acids. Deletions cut 9 bases from V and 7 bases from J, with 18 bases between. CDR3 sequence reads: CASTEAGFAEKLFF. The CDR3 DNA reads as TGTGCCAGTACCGAGGCGGGGTTCGCTGAAAAACTGTTTTTT.

This chain connects TRBV6-5 to TRBJ1-6, with 7 bases lining up with TRBD1. Germline V gene sequence: CDR1 MNHEY, CDR2 SVGAGI. With V trimmed by 6 bases and J by 10 bases, 6 bases remained unmatched. The CDR3 is 13 residues long. The CDR3 loop reads CASRNRGGSPLHF. The CDR3 DNA sequence: TGTGCCAGCAGGAACAGGGGAGGATCACCCCTCCACTTT.

The V and J genes are TRBV7-8 and TRBJ1-3; D is unresolved. The V end was cut by 2 bases, the J end by 0 bases, with 8 bases between. CDR3 size: 15 residues. Germline assignment: CDR1 SGHVS and CDR2 FQNEAQ. This chain's CDR3 is CASSLTGPSGNTIYF. The CDR3 DNA sequence: TGTGCCAGCAGCTTAACTGGGCCCTCTGGAAACACCATATATTTT.

The CDR3: CASSGAGGASTDTQYF. The CDR3 DNA is TGTGCCAGCTCAGGAGCGGGGGGCGCTAGCACAGATACGCAGTATTTT. J is TRBJ2-3 and V is TRBV18; 9 nucleotides match TRBD2. Germline loops: CDR1 KGHSH, CDR2 LQKENI. The V gene end was trimmed by 5 bases and the J gene end by 0 bases; junction bases not matched to a gene: 6. The CDR3 covers 16 residues.

The rearrangement links TRBV7-9 to TRBJ2-2; 10 bases are shared with TRBD2. From germline, CDR1 is SEHNR and CDR2 FQNEAQ (reference sequence). There are 17 residues in the CDR3. V trimming: 3 bases; J trimming: 4 bases; junction bases outside the gene matches: 8. CDR3 coding DNA: TGTGCCAGCAGCTTCTCCCTAGCGGGGGATACCACCGGGGAGCTGTTTTTT. Translated: CASSFSLAGDTTGELFF.

The chain links TRBV18 to TRBJ1-5, with 9 bases aligning to TRBD1. J gave up 5 bases and V 4 bases, and 3 bases lay outside the gene matches. The germline CDR1 and CDR2 sequences are KGHSH and LQKENI. The length of the CDR3 is 14 residues. The CDR3 region is CASSLWDRDQPQHF. Here the CDR3 DNA reads TGTGCCAGCTCACTATGGGACAGGGATCAGCCCCAGCATTTT.

J is TRBJ2-7 and V is TRBV15, with D possibly matching TRBD2 (5 bases). Trimming took off 5 bases at V and 0 bases at J, with 11 bases between the two ends. Germline V lookup: CDR1 LNHNV, CDR2 YYDKDF (reference sequence). The CDR3 has 14 amino acids. The CDR3 spells CATSVAGSSYEQYF. CDR3 DNA sequence: TGTGCCACCAGCGTGGCGGGTTCCTCCTACGAGCAGTACTTC.

V usage is TRBV5-4 and J usage is TRBJ2-5; 9 nucleotides align to TRBD2. The CDR3 contains 16 residues. With 4 bases clipped from V and 1 base from J, the junction kept 8 bases outside the gene matches. The germline gives CDR1 SGHNT, CDR2 YYREEE (reference sequence). This CDR3 reads CASSLAVAGAQETQYF. CDR3 nucleotide sequence: TGTGCCAGCAGCCTGGCGGTAGCGGGGGCCCAAGAGACCCAGTACTTC. The complete variable domain, with remaining parts taken from reference TRBV5-4 and TRBJ2-5, reads ETGVTQSPTHLIKTRGQQVTLRCSSQSGHNTVSWYQQALGQGPQFIFQYYREEENGRGNFPPRFSGLQFPNYSSELNVNALELDDSALYLCASSLAVAGAQETQYFGPGTRLLVL.

This chain joins TRBV5-1 and TRBJ2-5; D may be TRBD1 (5 bases). Trimming removed 4 bases from V and 0 bases from J, with 13 bases in between. CDR3 size: 15 residues. Germline CDR1 and CDR2: SGHRS and YFSETQ. The CDR3 here is CASSRTGQYQETQYF. The CDR3 DNA sequence: TGCGCCAGCAGCAGGACCGGACAATACCAAGAGACCCAGTACTTC.

The V call is TRBV13, the J call TRBJ2-1, with 11 positions matching TRBD1. Germline trimming cut 5 bases from V and 4 bases from J; bases unmatched to any gene: 10. The CDR3 sequence is 17 residues long. CDR1 is PRHDT and CDR2 is FYEKMQ in the germline V gene (reference sequence). The CDR3 protein is CASSPYPGQGGYNEQFF. The CDR3 DNA reads TGTGCCAGCAGCCCATATCCGGGACAGGGGGGTTACAATGAGCAGTTCTTC.

J is TRBJ2-3 and V is TRBV4-1; the D is unclear. CDR1 and CDR2 (germline): MGHRA, YSYEKL. V lost 0 bases and J lost 1, with 8 bases in between. The CDR3 contains 15 residues. The CDR3 is CASSQDRVRTDTQYF. CDR3 sequence (DNA): TGCGCCAGCAGCCAAGATAGAGTACGCACAGATACGCAGTATTTT.